The 26 T cell receptor beta chains in this list originate from one sample, sequenced in a study of shared clonotypes between healthy human individuals. TCRdb keeps only in-frame clones here, not all; method: immunoSEQ multiplex PCR. The sample consists of about 1.1 million clones, 75% to 80% of them appearing once. Source material: memory CD4+ T cells from PBMCs. Described subset: CD45RA-negative fraction. Receptors were obtained from a man younger than 30 in good health. Some clones in this sample may be carry-over from other donors' samples.

This clone was seen just once. The J gene is TRBJ2-3, the V gene TRBV27; the match to TRBD2 covers 7 bases. V was clipped by 1 base and J by 3 bases; unmatched bases: 10. CDR1 MNHEY and CDR2 SMNVEV come from the germline V gene (reference sequence). The CDR3 contains 17 residues. The CDR3 nucleotides are TGTGCCAGCAGTTTATATTATCGGGGCGGGAGTACAGATACGCAGTATTTT. It encodes CASSLYYRGGSTDTQYF.

This chain's CDR3 is CASSERTRPTDTQYF. In DNA, the CDR3 is TGTGCCAGCAGCGAAAGGACTAGACCCACAGATACGCAGTATTTT. The chain has TRBV9 and TRBJ2-3; 7 bases align to TRBD2. Germline V gives CDR1 SGDLS, CDR2 YYNGEE. There are 15 residues in the CDR3. V shed 3 bases, J shed 2 bases, and the junction held 6 bases outside the gene matches.

Turning to this clone: Other DNA variants within this sample encode the same CDR3. The chain recombines TRBV5-1 with TRBJ2-5, with D maybe TRBD1 (6 bases). The CDR3 totals 14 residues. Germline CDR1 is SGHRS and CDR2 is YFSETQ. V was cut by 2 bases and J by 2 bases, with 10 bases left in between. The CDR3 loop is CASSFGQRQETQYF. In DNA, the CDR3 is TGCGCCAGCAGCTTCGGACAGAGACAAGAGACCCAGTACTTC. Together with reference TRBV5-1 and TRBJ2-5, the CDR3 gives the full variable domain: KAGVTQTPRYLIKTRGQQVTLSCSPISGHRSVSWYQQTPGQGLQFLFEYFSETQRNKGNFPGRFSGRQFSNSRSEMNVSTLELGDSALYLCASSFGQRQETQYFGPGTRLLVL.

Worth noting for this clone: Distinct nucleotide sequences in the sample also encode this CDR3. The V call is TRBV6-6, the J call TRBJ1-2; D remains ambiguous. The germline gives CDR1 MNHNY, CDR2 SVGAGI (reference sequence). Trimming removed 0 bases at V and 4 bases at J, with 3 bases between. The CDR3 has 12 amino acids. CDR3 residues: CASSYSGYGYTF. The CDR3 DNA reads as TGTGCCAGCAGTTACTCCGGCTATGGCTACACCTTC.

This chain connects TRBV11-3 to TRBJ2-7; D is possibly TRBD1 (6 bases). Trimming took off 8 bases at V and 1 base at J, with 15 bases between the two ends. Germline V gene sequence: CDR1 SGHNT, CDR2 YENEEA. The CDR3 totals 14 residues. The CDR3 spells CASRKGVTSYEQYF. Here the CDR3 DNA reads TGTGCCAGCCGGAAGGGGGTAACGTCCTACGAGCAGTACTTC.

V usage is TRBV6-5 and J usage is TRBJ1-1; D remains unclear. Germline assignment: CDR1 MNHEY and CDR2 SVGAGI. The CDR3 loop spans 15 amino acids. V lost 2 bases and J 5 bases, leaving 15 bases between the germline ends. CDR3 sequence reads: CASSYNQAALTEAFF. The CDR3 DNA sequence: TGTGCCAGCAGTTACAATCAGGCCGCATTAACTGAAGCTTTCTTT.

The rearrangement uses TRBV20-1 and TRBJ1-2; D remains ambiguous. This CDR3 spans 8 amino acids. V was clipped by 4 bases and J by 13 bases, with 7 bases between them. The germline gives CDR1 DFQATT, CDR2 SNEGSKA (reference sequence). The CDR3 nucleotides are TGCAGTGCTAACCCGGTCACCTTC. Its protein product is CSANPVTF.

In its sample, this clone was seen once. The gene calls are TRBV4-3 and TRBJ2-3, with a possible D match to TRBD1 (5 bases). Germline V gene lookup returns CDR1 LGHNA and CDR2 YSLEER. Trimming left V 6 bases short and J 0 bases short, with 13 bases between. CDR3 length: 15 amino acids. The CDR3 DNA reads as TGCGCCAGCAGTTTACAGGCCGACAGCACAGATACGCAGTATTTT. Residues: CASSLQADSTDTQYF.

The table lists this clone with a few counts. The rearrangement uses TRBV27 and TRBJ1-1; 7 positions match TRBD1. This CDR3 region has 14 residues. Germline values: CDR1 MNHEY, CDR2 SMNVEV (reference sequence). The V segment lost 4 bases and the J segment 2 bases; nucleotides outside the gene matches: 4. CDR3 sequence reads: CASSWGTANTEAFF. CDR3 nucleotide sequence: TGTGCCAGCAGTTGGGGGACAGCTAACACTGAAGCTTTCTTT.

The chain has TRBV28 and TRBJ2-3, with 8 bases matching TRBD1. Unmatched junction bases numbered 7, after V lost 3 bases and J lost 5 bases. Per germline, CDR1 MDHEN and CDR2 SYDVKM. This CDR3 contains 15 residues. The CDR3 sequence is CASSLWTGKLDTQYF. The CDR3 nucleotides are TGTGCCAGCAGTTTGTGGACAGGGAAGTTAGATACGCAGTATTTT.

The chain carries TRBV7-6 and TRBJ2-7, with 8 bases identical to TRBD1. The junction had 6 bases not matched to a gene; V was cut back by 5 bases and J by 6 bases. Germline V lookup: CDR1 SGHVS, CDR2 FNYEAQ. This CDR3 is 13 amino acids long. The CDR3 DNA is TGTGCCAGCAGCGGACAGGGAGGAGGCGAGCAGTACTTC. This codes for CASSGQGGGEQYF. Variable domain in full (rest from reference TRBV7-6 and TRBJ2-7): GAGVSQSPRYKVTKRGQDVALRCDPISGHVSLYWYRQALGQGPEFLTYFNYEAQQDKSGLPNDRFSAERPEGSISTLTIQRTEQRDSAMYRCASSGQGGGEQYFGPGTRLTVT.

This chain connects TRBV27 to TRBJ2-2; TRBD1 agrees at 9 bases. Per germline, CDR1 MNHEY and CDR2 SMNVEV (reference sequence). The CDR3 spans 16 residues. J gave up 6 bases and V 5 bases, and 10 bases lay outside the gene matches. The CDR3, as DNA: TGTGCCAGCAGTCGAAACAGGGGGCGTTTGTCCGGGGAGCTGTTTTTT. It specifies CASSRNRGRLSGELFF.

The chain is built from TRBV6-6 and TRBJ1-3; TRBD1 might be the D (5 bases). Per germline, CDR1 MNHNY and CDR2 SVGAGI (reference sequence). Trimming removed 5 bases at V and 1 base at J, with 12 bases between. The CDR3 spans 15 residues. CDR3 nucleotide sequence: TGTGCCAGCAGTCGGGGCCTGGGTTCTGGAAACACCATATATTTT. Residues: CASSRGLGSGNTIYF.

This clone was recorded only once. This chain uses TRBV30 with TRBJ1-5; possibly TRBD1 for D (6 bases). V was pared by 2 bases and J by 4 bases, with 15 bases between. Germline CDR1 reads GTSNPN; CDR2 reads SVGIG (reference sequence). The CDR3 covers 15 residues. CDR3 sequence (DNA): TGTGCCTGGAGTTTCCAGGGGCGGATTAATCAGCCCCAGCATTTT. Its translation: CAWSFQGRINQPQHF.

The chain joins TRBV4-3 to TRBJ2-3, with TRBD2 identical over 9 bases. This CDR3 has 15 amino acids. After removal of 6 bases from V and 6 bases from J, the junction contained 10 bases not matched to a gene. Per germline, CDR1 LGHNA and CDR2 YSLEER. CDR3 nucleotide sequence: TGCGCCAGCAGTCAAAGGCGGGAGGGTGGTGATACGCAGTATTTT. Translation: CASSQRREGGDTQYF.

The chain couples TRBV7-2 to TRBJ1-2; the D is unclear. Trimming took 3 bases from V and 4 from J, leaving 9 bases between them. The CDR3 is 13 residues long. The germline CDR1 and CDR2 sequences are SGHTA and FQGNSA. In DNA form, the CDR3 reads TGTGCCAGCAGCTTTTTTCGGAGCTATGGCTACACCTTC. Encoded protein: CASSFFRSYGYTF.

This chain links TRBV7-9 with TRBJ2-1; D remains ambiguous. Germline CDR1 is SEHNR and CDR2 is FQNEAQ (reference sequence). With 0 bases removed from V and 9 bases from J, the gap between germline ends came to 9 bases. CDR3 length: 13 residues. The CDR3 loop reads CASSLARVGEQFF. The CDR3 DNA is TGTGCCAGCAGCTTAGCACGGGTGGGTGAGCAGTTCTTC.

This sequence joins TRBV5-4 and TRBJ2-2, with a weak D call TRBD1 (5 bases). The CDR3 loop spans 15 amino acids. Germline V gene lookup returns CDR1 SGHNT and CDR2 YYREEE (reference sequence). V lost 4 bases, J lost 2 bases, and 12 bases lay in between. DNA for the CDR3: TGTGCCAGCAGCCCGTACGACAGAAACACCGGGGAGCTGTTTTTT. Protein: CASSPYDRNTGELFF.

The rearrangement uses TRBV7-2 and TRBJ1-5, with D perhaps matching TRBD1 (5 bases). There are 14 residues in the CDR3. In germline, CDR1 is SGHTA, CDR2 FQGNSA. V shed 2 bases and J shed 7 bases, with 12 bases lying between them. In DNA form, the CDR3 reads TGTGCCAGCAGCTTACGCCAGGGCGGCCAGCCCCAGCATTTT. Translated: CASSLRQGGQPQHF.

The gene calls are TRBV28 and TRBJ2-3, with 7 positions matching TRBD1. The germline gives CDR1 MDHEN, CDR2 SYDVKM. CDR3 length: 15 residues. The V and J ends lost 3 bases and 3 bases, in that order; junction bases with no gene match: 6. This CDR3 reads CASSLGRGKTDTQYF. CDR3 in DNA: TGTGCCAGCAGTTTGGGCAGGGGGAAGACAGATACGCAGTATTTT.

Regarding this clone: This may come from a read error, since a much larger clone is one base off. The rearrangement joins TRBV5-1 to TRBJ2-7; tentatively, D is TRBD1 (6 bases). Per the germline V gene, CDR1 is SGHRS and CDR2 is YFSETQ. V shed 4 bases and J shed 3 bases, with 14 bases lying between them. The CDR3 covers 14 residues. The CDR3 bases are TGCGCCAGCAGCCTATCCGGGACAAACTACGAGCAGTACTTC. It is translated as CASSLSGTNYEQYF.

CDR3 in DNA: TGCGCCAGCAGCTTGGCGGGGTCAGATGGCTACACCTTC. Translating gives CASSLAGSDGYTF. This chain connects TRBV5-1 to TRBJ1-2; no clear D. Germline CDR1 SGHRS, CDR2 YFSETQ. The CDR3 has 13 amino acids. V was cut by 0 bases and J by 6 bases, with 9 bases left in between.

As regards this clone: This may arise from a read error, as a much more abundant clone is one base away. The chain uses TRBV7-3 and TRBJ2-2; TRBD1 matches 7 bases. The length of the CDR3 is 14 residues. The germline gives CDR1 SGHTA, CDR2 FQGTGA. With 5 bases clipped from V and 3 bases from J, the junction kept 3 bases outside the gene matches. DNA for the CDR3: TGTGCCAGCAGCCCAGACAGGGACACCGGGGAGCTGTTTTTT. The encoded protein is CASSPDRDTGELFF.

This clone was seen at least ten times. The rearrangement joins TRBV15 to TRBJ1-1; D gene ambiguous. V dropped 7 bases and J dropped 6 bases, with 15 bases sitting between them. The length of the CDR3 is 13 residues. The germline gives CDR1 LNHNV, CDR2 YYDKDF (reference sequence). This CDR3 is CATNPRLGAEAFF. The CDR3 nucleotides are TGTGCCACCAACCCCCGTCTCGGCGCTGAAGCTTTCTTT.

The rearrangement uses TRBV5-1 and TRBJ1-1; TRBD1 aligns across 8 bases. Trimming took 4 bases from V and 3 from J; bases not matched to a gene: 14. CDR3 length equals 17 residues. Germline assignment: CDR1 SGHRS and CDR2 YFSETQ. The CDR3 region is CASSRGQGQPEDTEAFF. The CDR3 nucleotides read TGCGCCAGCAGCCGAGGACAGGGCCAACCTGAAGACACTGAAGCTTTCTTT. The whole variable domain, filled in from reference TRBV5-1 and TRBJ1-1, reads KAGVTQTPRYLIKTRGQQVTLSCSPISGHRSVSWYQQTPGQGLQFLFEYFSETQRNKGNFPGRFSGRQFSNSRSEMNVSTLELGDSALYLCASSRGQGQPEDTEAFFGQGTRLTVV.

V and J are TRBV18 and TRBJ1-1; TRBD1 might be the D (6 bases). CDR3 size: 16 residues. V gave up 3 bases and J gave up 1 base, with 15 bases separating them. The germline V gene encodes CDR1 KGHSH and CDR2 LQKENI. CDR3 DNA sequence: TGTGCCAGCTCACCTATACGGGGGGCAGAGAACACTGAAGCTTTCTTT. It translates to CASSPIRGAENTEAFF.